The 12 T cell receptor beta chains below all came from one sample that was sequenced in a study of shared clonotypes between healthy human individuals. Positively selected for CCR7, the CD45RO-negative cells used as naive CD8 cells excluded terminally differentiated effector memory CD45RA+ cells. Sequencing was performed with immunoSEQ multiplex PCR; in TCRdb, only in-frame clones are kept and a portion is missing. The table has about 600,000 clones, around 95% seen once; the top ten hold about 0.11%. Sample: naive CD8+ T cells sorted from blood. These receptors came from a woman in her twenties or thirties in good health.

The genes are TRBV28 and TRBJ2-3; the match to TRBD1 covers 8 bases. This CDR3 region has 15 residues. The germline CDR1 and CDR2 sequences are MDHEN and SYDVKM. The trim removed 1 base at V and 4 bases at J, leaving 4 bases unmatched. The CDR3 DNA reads TGTGCCAGCAGTTTATCAGGGGGCGCGGCAGATACGCAGTATTTT. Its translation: CASSLSGGAADTQYF.

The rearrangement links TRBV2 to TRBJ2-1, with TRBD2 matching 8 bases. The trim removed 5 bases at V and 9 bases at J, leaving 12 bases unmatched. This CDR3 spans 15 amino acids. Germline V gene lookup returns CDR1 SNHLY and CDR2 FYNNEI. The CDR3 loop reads CASSYISGEAFEQFF. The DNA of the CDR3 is TGTGCCAGCAGTTATATTAGCGGGGAAGCCTTTGAGCAGTTCTTC.

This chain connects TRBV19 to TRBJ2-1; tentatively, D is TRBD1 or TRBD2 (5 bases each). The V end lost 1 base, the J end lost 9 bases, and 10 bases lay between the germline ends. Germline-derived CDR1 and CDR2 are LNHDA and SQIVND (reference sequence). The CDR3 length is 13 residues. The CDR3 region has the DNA TGTGCCAGTAGTATAGTGGGGGTGAGTGAGCAGTTCTTC. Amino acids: CASSIVGVSEQFF.

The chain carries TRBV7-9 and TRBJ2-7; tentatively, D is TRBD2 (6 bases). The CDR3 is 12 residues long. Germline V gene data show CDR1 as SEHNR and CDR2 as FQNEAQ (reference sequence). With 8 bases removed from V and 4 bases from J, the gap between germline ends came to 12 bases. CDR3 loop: CASASEVYEQYF. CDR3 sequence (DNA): TGTGCCAGCGCTAGCGAAGTATACGAGCAGTACTTC.

The CDR3 loop reads CASTQGGARDEKLFF. CDR3 in DNA: TGTGCCAGCACCCAAGGGGGGGCGAGGGATGAAAAACTGTTTTTT. The chain combines TRBV6-5 with TRBJ1-4, with D perhaps matching TRBD1 (6 bases). The CDR3 consists of 15 residues. In germline, CDR1 is MNHEY, CDR2 SVGAGI. The germline V and J ends were trimmed by 7 bases and 6 bases, with 18 bases remaining between them.

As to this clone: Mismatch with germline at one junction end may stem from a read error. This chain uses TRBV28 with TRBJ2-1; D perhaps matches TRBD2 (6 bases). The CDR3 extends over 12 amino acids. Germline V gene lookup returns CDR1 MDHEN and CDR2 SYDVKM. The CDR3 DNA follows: TGCCACGTGGGAGGTCAAGGGGATGAGCAGTTCTTC. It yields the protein CHVGGQGDEQFF.

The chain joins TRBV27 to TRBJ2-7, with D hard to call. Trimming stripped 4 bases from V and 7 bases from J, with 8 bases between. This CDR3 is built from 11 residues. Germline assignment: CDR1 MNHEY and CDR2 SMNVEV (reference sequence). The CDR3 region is CASSSAVEQYF. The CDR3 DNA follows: TGTGCCAGCAGTTCGGCCGTAGAGCAGTACTTC.

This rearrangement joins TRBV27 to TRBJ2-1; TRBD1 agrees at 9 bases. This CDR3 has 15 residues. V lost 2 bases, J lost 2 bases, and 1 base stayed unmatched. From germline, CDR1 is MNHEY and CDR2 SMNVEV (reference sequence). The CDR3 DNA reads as TGTGCCAGCAGTTTAGGGACAGGGCCCTACAATGAGCAGTTCTTC. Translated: CASSLGTGPYNEQFF.

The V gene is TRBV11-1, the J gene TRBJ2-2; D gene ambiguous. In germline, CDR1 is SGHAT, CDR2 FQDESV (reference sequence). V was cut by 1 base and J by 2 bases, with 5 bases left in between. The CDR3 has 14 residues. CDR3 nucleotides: TGTGCCAGCAGCTTAGTAGGAAACACCGGGGAGCTGTTTTTT. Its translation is CASSLVGNTGELFF.

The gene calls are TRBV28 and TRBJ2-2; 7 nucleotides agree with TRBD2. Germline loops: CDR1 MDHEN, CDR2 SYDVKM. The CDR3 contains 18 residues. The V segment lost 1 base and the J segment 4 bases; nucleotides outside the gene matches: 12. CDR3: CASSLLLAGGMGTGELFF. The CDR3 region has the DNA TGTGCCAGCAGTTTATTATTAGCGGGCGGGATGGGCACCGGGGAGCTGTTTTTT.

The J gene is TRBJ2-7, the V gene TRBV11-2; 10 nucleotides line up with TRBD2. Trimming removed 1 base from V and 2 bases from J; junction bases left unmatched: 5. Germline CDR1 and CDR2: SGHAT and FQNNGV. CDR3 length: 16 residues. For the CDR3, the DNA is TGTGCCAGCAGCTTAGTTCCGCTAGCGGGAGCCTACGAGCAGTACTTC. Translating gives CASSLVPLAGAYEQYF.

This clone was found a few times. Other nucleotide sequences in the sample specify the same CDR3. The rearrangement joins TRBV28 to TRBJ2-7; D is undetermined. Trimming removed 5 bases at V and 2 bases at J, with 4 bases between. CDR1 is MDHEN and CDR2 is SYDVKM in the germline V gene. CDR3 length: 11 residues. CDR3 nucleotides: TGTGCCAGCAGTCCTACCTACGAGCAGTACTTC. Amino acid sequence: CASSPTYEQYF. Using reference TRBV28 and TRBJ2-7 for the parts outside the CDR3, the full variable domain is DVKVTQSSRYLVKRTGEKVFLECVQDMDHENMFWYRQDPGLGLRLIYFSYDVKMKEKGDIPEGYSVSREKKERFSLILESASTNQTSMYLCASSPTYEQYFGPGTRLTVT.